The 24 T cell receptor beta chains presented below share a single source sample, sequenced in a study of cytomegalovirus exposure and HLA in healthy donors. 13 Jbeta primers and 60 Vbeta primers were used for the PCR. Repertoires were generated with immunoSEQ multiplex PCR, while TCRdb's copy carries only in-frame clones and drops some. The repertoire has 150,000 to 200,000 clones, around four fifths of them found once; the top ten carry 2.5% to 3.5%. Sequencing used PBMCs. These receptors were taken from a female donor in good health and CMV-seronegative.

The chain is built from TRBV7-2 and TRBJ1-3; 8 positions match TRBD1. This CDR3 contains 15 residues. Germline V CDR1 and CDR2: SGHTA, FQGNSA. Germline trimming cut 5 bases from V and 2 bases from J; bases unmatched to any gene: 5. CDR3 nucleotides: TGTGCCAGCAGCCCCGGGACAGGTGCTGGAAACACCATATATTTT. It codes for CASSPGTGAGNTIYF.

The J gene is TRBJ2-2, the V gene TRBV9; the match to TRBD1 covers 8 bases. This CDR3 spans 15 amino acids. Germline lookup yields CDR1 SGDLS and CDR2 YYNGEE. Germline trimming cut 2 bases from V and 5 bases from J; bases unmatched to any gene: 5. The CDR3 region has the DNA TGTGCCAGCAGCGTGGACAGGGTAGGAACCGGGGAGCTGTTTTTT. This encodes CASSVDRVGTGELFF.

The chain uses TRBV5-1 and TRBJ2-3; D is possibly TRBD2 (5 bases). Germline values: CDR1 SGHRS, CDR2 YFSETQ. The CDR3 is 15 amino acids. Trimming left V 0 bases short and J 0 bases short, with 8 bases between. CDR3 DNA sequence: TGCGCCAGCAGCTTGGATACTAGGAGCACAGATACGCAGTATTTT. Protein: CASSLDTRSTDTQYF.

The chain carries TRBV19 and TRBJ1-5; D ambiguous. The germline V gene encodes CDR1 LNHDA and CDR2 SQIVND (reference sequence). V lost 6 bases, J lost 1 base, and 16 bases lay in between. The CDR3 covers 16 residues. The CDR3 loop is CASSPIVSGSNQPQHF. The CDR3 nucleotides are TGTGCCAGTAGCCCCATCGTGTCAGGCAGCAATCAGCCCCAGCATTTT.

The V call is TRBV4-3, the J call TRBJ2-7; no clear D gene. Trimming pared 0 bases from V and 0 bases from J, leaving 12 bases between. The CDR3 length is 16 residues. The germline gives CDR1 LGHNA, CDR2 YSLEER. The CDR3 nucleotides read TGCGCCAGCAGCCAAGAGGTCAACGGAGACTCCTACGAGCAGTACTTC. This gives the protein CASSQEVNGDSYEQYF.

The V gene is TRBV5-1, the J gene TRBJ2-7, with TRBD2 matching over 10 bases. This CDR3 contains 16 residues. Germline-derived CDR1 and CDR2 are SGHRS and YFSETQ. V lost 5 bases and J lost 0; bases outside the gene matches: 8. The CDR3 protein is CASSFIRTSGSYEQYF. Written as DNA, the CDR3 is TGCGCCAGCAGTTTTATCCGGACTAGCGGCTCCTACGAGCAGTACTTC.

The chain uses TRBV5-1 and TRBJ2-3, with 9 bases identical to TRBD2. CDR1 and CDR2 from the germline V gene are SGHRS and YFSETQ. The V segment lost 0 bases and the J segment 2 bases; nucleotides outside the gene matches: 4. This CDR3 comprises 16 residues. The CDR3 region has the DNA TGCGCCAGCAGCTTGGTGGCGGGAGGGGTCACAGATACGCAGTATTTT. Its protein product is CASSLVAGGVTDTQYF. Full variable domain (rest looked up from reference TRBV5-1 and TRBJ2-3): KAGVTQTPRYLIKTRGQQVTLSCSPISGHRSVSWYQQTPGQGLQFLFEYFSETQRNKGNFPGRFSGRQFSNSRSEMNVSTLELGDSALYLCASSLVAGGVTDTQYFGPGTRLTVL.

The chain combines TRBV28 with TRBJ2-7; weak D call: TRBD1 (6 bases). The germline V and J ends were trimmed by 6 bases and 4 bases, with 13 bases remaining between them. CDR3 length equals 13 residues. Germline lookup yields CDR1 MDHEN and CDR2 SYDVKM. CDR3 loop: CASRGTSSYEQYF. The CDR3 region has the DNA TGTGCCAGCAGAGGGACATCCTCATACGAGCAGTACTTC.

In regard to this clone: The same CDR3 arises from other DNA sequences in this sample as well. The chain employs TRBV7-6 and TRBJ1-1, with a weak D call TRBD1 (6 bases). V shed 5 bases and J shed 1 base, with 8 bases lying between them. There are 13 residues in the CDR3. Germline CDR1 SGHVS, CDR2 FNYEAQ. CDR3 bases: TGTGCCAGCAGCCTACAGGGGAACACTGAAGCTTTCTTT. It encodes CASSLQGNTEAFF.

The count of this clone is one. The chain is built from TRBV6-5 and TRBJ1-4; D not resolved. There are 14 residues in the CDR3. Between the trimmed V and J ends, which lost 0 bases and 6 bases, there was a span of 8 bases. Germline loops: CDR1 MNHEY, CDR2 SVGAGI. CDR3 in DNA: TGTGCCAGCAGTTACTCTGAGGGAGATGAAAAACTGTTTTTT. Its translation is CASSYSEGDEKLFF.

The chain employs TRBV4-3 and TRBJ2-6; TRBD1 matches at 7 bases. Germline V CDR1 and CDR2: LGHNA, YSLEER. V dropped 3 bases and J dropped 0; count of bases not matched to a gene: 2. This CDR3 region has 16 residues. The CDR3 loop reads CASSQGQNSGANVLTF. As DNA, the CDR3 is TGCGCCAGCAGCCAGGGACAGAACTCTGGGGCCAACGTCCTGACTTTC.

This chain links TRBV4-1 with TRBJ2-5; TRBD2 aligns across 7 bases. V lost 5 bases and J lost 5; bases outside the gene matches: 11. CDR1 MGHRA and CDR2 YSYEKL come from the germline V gene. CDR3 length equals 15 residues. CDR3 coding DNA: TGCGCCAGCAGCGAAAGGGAGGCCGGGGGGGAGACCCAGTACTTC. Translation: CASSEREAGGETQYF.

The genes are TRBV5-4 and TRBJ2-3; 7 positions agree with TRBD2. Germline lookup yields CDR1 SGHNT and CDR2 YYREEE (reference sequence). The CDR3 loop spans 15 amino acids. J gave up 8 bases and V 1 base, and 10 bases lay outside the gene matches. CDR3 nucleotide sequence: TGTGCCAGCAGCTTGTTTACTAGCGACCAGGGTACGCAGTATTTT. Translated, it gives CASSLFTSDQGTQYF.

V usage is TRBV9 and J usage is TRBJ2-6; possibly TRBD1 for D (5 bases). Trimming took off 3 bases at V and 2 bases at J, with 12 bases between the two ends. Per the germline V gene, CDR1 is SGDLS and CDR2 is YYNGEE. The CDR3 length is 16 residues. The DNA for the CDR3 is TGTGCCAGCAGCGCGCAAGAACAGGCTGGGGCCAACGTCCTGACTTTC. Its translation is CASSAQEQAGANVLTF.

The chain is built from TRBV14 and TRBJ1-1, with a possible D match to TRBD1 (5 bases). The germline gives CDR1 SGHDN, CDR2 FVKESK. The CDR3 is 14 residues long. Trimming cost V 0 bases and J 7 bases, with 12 bases left between them. The CDR3 loop is CASSQDTGGSEAFF. CDR3 DNA: TGTGCCAGCAGCCAAGATACGGGGGGAAGTGAAGCTTTCTTT.

The V call is TRBV6-4, the J call TRBJ2-2, with D possibly TRBD2 on 5 matching bases. This CDR3 spans 16 amino acids. Germline loops: CDR1 MRHNA, CDR2 SNTAGT. Deletions cut 0 bases from V and 6 bases from J, with 14 bases between. The CDR3 DNA reads TGTGCCAGCAGTGACTCGAGTCGGGGTGGTGCCGGGGAGCTGTTTTTT. It translates to CASSDSSRGGAGELFF.

The count of this clone is one. This sequence joins TRBV2 and TRBJ2-3; 9 positions match TRBD2. This CDR3 comprises 16 residues. The ends lost 5 bases at V and 5 bases at J; junction bases unmatched: 11. Germline CDR1 is SNHLY and CDR2 is FYNNEI. The CDR3 nucleotides read TGTGCCAGCAGTTTAGCCGGGACTAGCATCTTAGATACGCAGTATTTT. Its translation is CASSLAGTSILDTQYF.

The CDR3 spells CASSLGQGLNYGYTF. In DNA, the CDR3 is TGTGCCAGCAGCTTGGGACAGGGGTTGAACTATGGCTACACCTTC. The chain recombines TRBV5-6 with TRBJ1-2; 8 bases match TRBD1. Germline CDR1 reads SGHDT; CDR2 reads YYEEEE. CDR3 length: 15 residues. J was trimmed by 2 bases and V by 0 bases; bases with no gene match: 3.

This chain connects TRBV30 to TRBJ1-6; D not certain. CDR3 length equals 14 residues. V was clipped by 0 bases and J by 8 bases, with 11 bases between them. CDR1 is GTSNPN, CDR2 SVGIG, per germline (reference sequence). In DNA form, the CDR3 reads TGTGCCTGGAGTGTACCCGGGTTTGATTCACCCCTCCACTTT. Translating gives CAWSVPGFDSPLHF.

This sequence joins TRBV5-5 and TRBJ2-1, with D perhaps matching TRBD1 (6 bases). The CDR3 has 15 residues. Looked up from germline, CDR1 is SGHKS and CDR2 is YYEKEE (reference sequence). V shed 0 bases and J shed 0 bases, with 7 bases lying between them. The CDR3 coding sequence is TGTGCCAGCAGCTTGGAGACAGGCTCCTACAATGAGCAGTTCTTC. Translating it yields CASSLETGSYNEQFF.

The chain combines TRBV2 with TRBJ2-7; no clear D. CDR3 length equals 11 residues. V shed 5 bases and J shed 3 bases, with 5 bases lying between them. Germline V lookup: CDR1 SNHLY, CDR2 FYNNEI. The CDR3 here is CASSPIYEQYF. In nucleotides, the CDR3 is TGTGCCAGCAGTCCAATCTACGAGCAGTACTTC.

The chain carries TRBV7-2 and TRBJ2-3; D is possibly TRBD2 (5 bases). The CDR3 length is 14 residues. V lost 1 base and J lost 0, with 5 bases in between. Germline V gene sequence: CDR1 SGHTA, CDR2 FQGNSA. This CDR3 is CASSLGTSTDTQYF. The CDR3 DNA sequence: TGTGCCAGCAGCTTAGGGACTAGCACAGATACGCAGTATTTT. The full variable domain, in which reference TRBV7-2 and TRBJ2-3 provide the parts outside the CDR3, is GAGVSQSPSNKVTEKGKDVELRCDPISGHTALYWYRQSLGQGLEFLIYFQGNSAPDKSGLPSDRFSAERTGGSVSTLTIQRTQQEDSAVYLCASSLGTSTDTQYFGPGTRLTVL.

On this clone itself: One end of the junction is discordant with germline, which a read error may explain. V and J are TRBV9 and TRBJ1-2, with D perhaps TRBD1 (6 bases). Germline values: CDR1 SGDLS, CDR2 YYNGEE. CDR3 length: 15 residues. CDR3 sequence: CAGSVGGGPIYGYTF. DNA for the CDR3: TGTGCCGGCAGCGTAGGGGGAGGCCCCATCTATGGCTACACCTTC.

The chain couples TRBV28 to TRBJ1-5; 9 bases are shared with TRBD1. The CDR3 totals 15 residues. Losses at the gene ends were 7 bases for V and 6 bases for J; bases not matched to a gene: 10. From germline, CDR1 is MDHEN and CDR2 SYDVKM. CDR3 nucleotides: TGTGCCAGCACCCAATCAACAGGGGGCATTCAGCCCCAGCATTTT. Translating it yields CASTQSTGGIQPQHF.